These T cell receptor beta chains were read from a single sample in a study of cytomegalovirus exposure and HLA in healthy donors. Method: immunoSEQ multiplex PCR; TCRdb's copy keeps in-frame clones and lacks some. The sample lists about 250,000 clones; more than 75% were seen once. Material for sequencing was PBMCs. These receptors all stem from a young man in good health and CMV-seronegative. Each CDR3 is given with its conserved first and last residue. A D gene is named only where the DNA matches it firmly. Size tells how often a clone was seen (once, few, many) or the class of an expanded clone, and some rows leave it out.

TGTGCCAGCAGTTACCCTTTTCCGGGTTCACCCCTCCACTTT,CASSYPFPGSPLHF,TRBV6-5,TRBJ1-6,-,-
TGTGCCAGCAGCTTCCCACAGGCACCCCTCCACTTT,CASSFPQAPLHF,TRBV11-2,TRBJ1-6,once,-
TGTGCCAGTAGCTACCGGGACAGGAACTATGGCTACACCTTC,CASSYRDRNYGYTF,TRBV19,TRBJ1-2,-,TRBD1
TGTGCCAGCAGCGATTGGGACAGCTGGGATACGCAGTATTTT,CASSDWDSWDTQYF,TRBV7-2,TRBJ2-3,-,TRBD1
TGTGCCAGCAGCCCGGAGTCGTCGAGTGAAAAACTGTTTTTT,CASSPESSSEKLFF,TRBV5-4,TRBJ1-4,-,-
TGTGCCAGCAGCTCCATTAGCGGGAGCACAACAGATACGCAGTATTTT,CASSSISGSTTDTQYF,TRBV9,TRBJ2-3,-,TRBD2
TGTGCCACCAGCGAAAGACAGGGGGCCGTATATTCACCCCTCCACTTT,CATSERQGAVYSPLHF,TRBV15,TRBJ1-6,-,TRBD1
TGTGCCAGCAGCTTGGCCGAGGGGGCCACCAAAAACATTCAGTACTTC,CASSLAEGATKNIQYF,TRBV5-5,TRBJ2-4,many,TRBD1
TGTGCCAGCAGCCCGGGCGGCGGGGGGGCCACTACGATCTCCTACGAGCAGTACTTC,CASSPGGGGATTISYEQYF,TRBV5-4,TRBJ2-7,-,TRBD2
TGCGCCAGCAGCTTGGGGACTAGCGCCTACGAGCAGTACTTC,CASSLGTSAYEQYF,TRBV5-1,TRBJ2-7,-,TRBD2
TGTGCCAGCGGCGAGGCTTCACCCCTCCACTTT,CASGEASPLHF,TRBV27,TRBJ1-6,-,-
TGTGCCAGCAGCTTAGTTGCGGCAGCCAGCTCCTACGAGCAGTACTTC,CASSLVAAASSYEQYF,TRBV7-9,TRBJ2-7,few,-
TGTGCCAGCTTCCGGACAGGTGGGGTTCGAGAGCAGTTCTTC,CASFRTGGVREQFF,TRBV18,TRBJ2-1,-,TRBD1
TGTGCCAGTAGCACAGGGACCACTGAAGCTTTCTTT,CASSTGTTEAFF,TRBV19,TRBJ1-1,-,-